Sequencing of this TCR beta chain was carried out in a study of Graves' ophthalmopathy and Graves' hyperthyroidism. Whole-study findings and limits: At 70.59% sensitivity and about 72% specificity, the model predicted progression of the ophthalmopathy. A 13-signature model separated ophthalmopathy from stable hyperthyroidism, reaching 85% to 90% sensitivity and about 81% specificity cross-validated.

Excluded: other autoimmune disease, uncontrolled infection, pregnancy or lactation. It was from about 10 ml of fresh peripheral blood that the PBMCs came. The CDR3 runs to 13 residues. J was trimmed by 6 bases and V by 4 bases; bases with no gene match: 2. Germline V gene sequence: CDR1 SGHTA, CDR2 FQGNSA. Turning to this clonotype: The target antigen is unknown.

RNA transcripts were the template, and TCR beta CDR3 regions were amplified from them. Second-round multiplex PCR came after a first-round RT-PCR that employed HTBI primers. MiXCR, applied by TCRdb to the multiplex PCR reads, yields one record per CDR3 protein. The sample includes some 360,000 distinct CDR3 sequences, about a sixth of them seen just once. This receptor was taken from an adult woman with stable Graves' hyperthyroidism. The V call is TRBV7-2, the J call TRBJ2-7; 11 bases align to TRBD2. Sequencing was done on a sample of peripheral blood. The CDR3, as DNA: TGTGCCAGCAGCTCTAGCGGGAGGTCCGAGCAGTACTTC. Protein product: CASSSSGRSEQYF.